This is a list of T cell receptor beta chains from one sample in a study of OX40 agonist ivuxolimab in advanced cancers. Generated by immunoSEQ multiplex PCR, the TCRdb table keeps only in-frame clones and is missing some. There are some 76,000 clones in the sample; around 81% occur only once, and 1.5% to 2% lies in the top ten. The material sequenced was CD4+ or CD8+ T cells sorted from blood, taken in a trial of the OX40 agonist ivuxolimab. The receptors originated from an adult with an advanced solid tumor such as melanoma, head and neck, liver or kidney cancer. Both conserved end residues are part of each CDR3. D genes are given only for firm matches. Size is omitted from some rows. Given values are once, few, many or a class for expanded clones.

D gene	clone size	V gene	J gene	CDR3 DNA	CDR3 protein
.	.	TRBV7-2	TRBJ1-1	TGTGCCAGCAGCCCCATCAGGGTAAAGAACACTGAAGCTTTCTTT	CASSPIRVKNTEAFF
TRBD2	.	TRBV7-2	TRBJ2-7	TGTGCCAGCAGCTTTAGGACTAGCGGCTACGAGCAGTACTTC	CASSFRTSGYEQYF
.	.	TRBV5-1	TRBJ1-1	TGCGCCAGCAGCTTGGAAATGAACACTGAAGCTTTCTTT	CASSLEMNTEAFF
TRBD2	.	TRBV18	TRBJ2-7	TGTGCCAGCTCAGCCGGGACTAGCGAGTCCTACGAGCAGTACTTC	CASSAGTSESYEQYF
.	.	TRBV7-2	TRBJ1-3	TGTGCCAGCAGCTCCGGACAGGGAAACACCATATATTTT	CASSSGQGNTIYF
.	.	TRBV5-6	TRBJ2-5	TGTGCCAGCAGCGCATTACTAGCAGGCTACCAAGAGACCCAGTACTTC	CASSALLAGYQETQYF
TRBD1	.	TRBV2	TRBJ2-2	TGTGCCAGCAGTGAACTGACAGGGGCCGACACCGGGGAGCTGTTTTTT	CASSELTGADTGELFF
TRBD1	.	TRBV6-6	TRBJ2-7	TGTGCCAGCAGTTTCCGACAGGGAGCTGGGGGCGAGCAGTACTTC	CASSFRQGAGGEQYF
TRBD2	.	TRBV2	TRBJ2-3	TGTGCCAGCGGGGGGCTAGCGGGGTCGGCAGATACGCAGTATTTT	CASGGLAGSADTQYF
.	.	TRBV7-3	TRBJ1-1	TGTGCCAGCAGCTTGCGGGGGCTCACTGAAGCTTTCTTT	CASSLRGLTEAFF
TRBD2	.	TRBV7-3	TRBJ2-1	TGTGCCAGCAGCCCGCAGACTAGCGGGGATGAGCAGTTCTTC	CASSPQTSGDEQFF
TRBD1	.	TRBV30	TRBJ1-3	TGTGCCTGGGGACAGGGGGCTAGGGGAAACACCATATATTTT	CAWGQGARGNTIYF
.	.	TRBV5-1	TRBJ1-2	TGCGCCAGCAGCACGGCAGGGCCTACGGCGGGGGGCTACACCTTC	CASSTAGPTAGGYTF
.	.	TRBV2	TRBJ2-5	TGTGCCAGCTGTTTGGGGGAGACCCGGTACTTC	CASCLGETRYF
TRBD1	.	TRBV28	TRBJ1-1	TGTGCCAGCAGTGAGACAGGGGGGACTGAAGCTTTCTTT	CASSETGGTEAFF
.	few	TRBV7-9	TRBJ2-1	TGTGCCAGCAGCTTAGGACTACCTCTTTACAATGAGCAGTTCTTC	CASSLGLPLYNEQFF
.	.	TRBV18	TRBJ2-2	TGTGCCAGCTCACCTTACAAGAACACCGGGGAGCTGTTTTTT	CASSPYKNTGELFF
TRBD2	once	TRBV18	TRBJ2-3	TGTGCCAGCTCACCATCCCCTAGCGGGGGGACCACAGATACGCAGTATTTT	CASSPSPSGGTTDTQYF
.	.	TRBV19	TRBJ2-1	TGTGCCAGTAGTCCGAGAGGGGGCTCCTACAATGAGCAGTTCTTC	CASSPRGGSYNEQFF
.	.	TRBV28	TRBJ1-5	TGTGCCAGCAGCCTCCCGGGGGATGGGAGCAATCAGCCCCAGCATTTT	CASSLPGDGSNQPQHF
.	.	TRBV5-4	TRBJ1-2	TGTGCCAGCACGCCGGGGGGCTATGGCTACACCTTC	CASTPGGYGYTF
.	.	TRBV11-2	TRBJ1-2	TGTGCCAGCAGCTTAGACGGTAACTATGGCTACACCTTC	CASSLDGNYGYTF
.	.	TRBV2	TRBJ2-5	TGTGCCAGCAGTGGGCAGGGGCAGACCCAGTACTTC	CASSGQGQTQYF
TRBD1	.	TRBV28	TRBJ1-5	TGTGCCAGCAGTTCTCCGGGACAGGGAGGTTATAGCAATCAGCCCCAGCATTTT	CASSSPGQGGYSNQPQHF
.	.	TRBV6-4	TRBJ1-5	TGTGCCAGCAGTGACTCGAGAACAGCACAAAATCAGCCCCAGCATTTT	CASSDSRTAQNQPQHF
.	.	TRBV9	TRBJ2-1	TGTGCCAGCAGCGTAACAGGGAGGAACTACAATGAGCAGTTCTTC	CASSVTGRNYNEQFF
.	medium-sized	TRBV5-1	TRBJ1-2	TGCGCCAGCAGCCTCGGACAGTATGGCTACACCTTC	CASSLGQYGYTF
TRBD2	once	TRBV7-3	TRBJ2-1	TGTGCCAGCAGCCCCAGGACTAGCTACAATGAGCAGTTCTTC	CASSPRTSYNEQFF
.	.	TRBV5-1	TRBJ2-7	TGCGCCAGCAGCTTAGTCTCAAAACCTTGGCCCGAGCAGTACTTC	CASSLVSKPWPEQYF
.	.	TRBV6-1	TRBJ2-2	TGTGCCAGCAGTGGCAACTTGAACACCGGGGAGCTGTTTTTT	CASSGNLNTGELFF
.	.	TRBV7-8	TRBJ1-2	TGTGCCAGCAGCTTAGCAGGACCGTGGGGCTACACCTTC	CASSLAGPWGYTF
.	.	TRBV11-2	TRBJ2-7	TGTGCCAGCAGCCCCCTGACGGTCAGCTCCTACGAGCAGTACTTC	CASSPLTVSSYEQYF
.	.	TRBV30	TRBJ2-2	TGTGCCTGGAGTAGGGGGGTGTTGGGCACCGGGGAGCTGTTTTTT	CAWSRGVLGTGELFF
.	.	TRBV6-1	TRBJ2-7	TGTGCCAGCAGTGAAGGGGTCCCCGGCCGCCAGCACTTC	CASSEGVPGRQHF
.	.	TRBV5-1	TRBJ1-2	TGCGCCAGCAGCTTAGGGACGGAGAACTATGGCTACACCTTC	CASSLGTENYGYTF
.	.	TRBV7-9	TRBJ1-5	TGTGCCACCACCTCAGGGGTGGGGGATCAGCCCCAGCATTTT	CATTSGVGDQPQHF
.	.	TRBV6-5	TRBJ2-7	TGTGCCAGCAGTCCCCGTTCTAACGAGCAGTACTTC	CASSPRSNEQYF